Listed below are T cell receptor beta chains from one sample, sequenced in a study of blood T cell repertoires in COVID-19. Sequencing was performed with immunoSEQ multiplex PCR; in TCRdb, only in-frame clones are kept and a portion is missing. Here the sample spans about 360,000 clones, 80% to 90% being singletons. The source material was PBMCs or T cells enriched from blood (not recorded which). Every receptor here comes from a man aged 40-55 years in a cohort exposed to, infected with or recovered from COVID-19 (not recorded which). Each CDR3 is given with its conserved first and last residue. D genes are given only for firm matches. For some rows the clone size is stated as once, few or many, or as a class when expanded; others skip it.

V,J,size,D,DNA,CDR3
TRBV5-5,TRBJ1-2,NA,NA,TGTGCCAGCAGCTCCCCAGGTACTGGCTATGGCTACACCTTC,CASSSPGTGYGYTF
TRBV9,TRBJ2-1,NA,TRBD2,TGTGCCAGCAGCCGAAGGCTAGCGGATGACAATGAGCAGTTCTTC,CASSRRLADDNEQFF
TRBV5-4,TRBJ1-2,NA,TRBD1,TGTGCCAGCAGGATAGGGGGCGGCTATGGCTACACCTTC,CASRIGGGYGYTF
TRBV28,TRBJ2-6,NA,NA,TGTGCCAGCAGTTCGGGACACCACTCTGGGGCCAACGTCCTGACTTTC,CASSSGHHSGANVLTF
TRBV11-3,TRBJ1-1,NA,NA,TGTGCCAGCAGCTTAGATCGAGAAGCCACTGAAGCTTTCTTT,CASSLDREATEAFF
TRBV10-2,TRBJ2-7,NA,TRBD1,TGCGCCAGCAGAAGGGACAGGGGGCCTGGGGAGCAGTACTTC,CASRRDRGPGEQYF
TRBV7-8,TRBJ1-1,NA,TRBD1,TGTGCCAGCAGCGCGACAGGGTTCGCTTTCTTT,CASSATGFAFF
TRBV6-1,TRBJ2-7,NA,TRBD2,TGTGCCAGCAGTGAAGCGGGTTCGGGGAGCGGGACTACCTACGAGCAGTACTTC,CASSEAGSGSGTTYEQYF
TRBV29-1,TRBJ2-7,once,NA,TGCAGCGTTGAAGCAGGGGTGGGGGGGCCCCCCTACGAGCAGTACTTC,CSVEAGVGGPPYEQYF
TRBV11-3,TRBJ1-1,NA,TRBD1,TGTGCCAGCGGACAGGGTCTGAACACTGAAGCTTTCTTT,CASGQGLNTEAFF
TRBV10-3,TRBJ2-7,NA,TRBD2,TGTGCCATCAGTGAGTCCGGGACTACCTACGAGCAGTACTTC,CAISESGTTYEQYF
TRBV28,TRBJ1-6,NA,NA,TGTGCCAGCAGTTTAGTAGGGGCCGTGGATAAAAATTCACCCCTCCACTTT,CASSLVGAVDKNSPLHF
TRBV5-1,TRBJ2-1,NA,NA,TGCGCCAGCAGCTTGGAAGGGGGTTGGGGTGAGCAGTTCTTC,CASSLEGGWGEQFF
TRBV3-1/TRBV3-2,TRBJ2-1,NA,TRBD2,TGTGCCAGCAGGGGACTAGTTTTCAATGAGCAGTTCTTC,CASRGLVFNEQFF
TRBV5-1,TRBJ1-1,NA,TRBD1,TGCGCCAGCAGCCATGGGACAGGGAGCACTGAAGCTTTCTTT,CASSHGTGSTEAFF
TRBV24-1,TRBJ2-1,NA,NA,TGTGCCACCAGTGAAGGGGCAGGGAACAATGAGCAGTTCTTC,CATSEGAGNNEQFF
TRBV3-1/TRBV3-2,TRBJ2-5,NA,TRBD2,TGTGCCAGCAGCCAGGGTTGGACTAGCGGGAGGGCTGTAGAGACCCAGTACTTC,CASSQGWTSGRAVETQYF
TRBV2,TRBJ2-2,NA,TRBD1,TGTGCCAGCACTAAAGGGACAGAATACACCGGGGAGCTGTTTTTT,CASTKGTEYTGELFF
TRBV27,TRBJ1-2,NA,TRBD1,TGTGCCAGCAGAGGGACAGGGCGCAGTGGCTACACCTTC,CASRGTGRSGYTF
TRBV3-1/TRBV3-2,TRBJ2-2,once,NA,TGTGCCAGCAGCCACGACGGGGGTTACACCGGGGAGCTGTTTTTT,CASSHDGGYTGELFF
TRBV4-1,TRBJ2-1,NA,TRBD2,TGCGCCAGCAGCCAGGGGGGGGGTAATGAGCAGTTCTTC,CASSQGGGNEQFF
TRBV6-5,TRBJ2-7,NA,TRBD1,TGTGCCAGCAGACCCGGGACAGCCTACGAGCAGTACTTC,CASRPGTAYEQYF
TRBV20-1,TRBJ2-2,NA,NA,TGCAGTGCTAGTGGGGCGGGATCCACCGGGGAGCTGTTTTTT,CSASGAGSTGELFF
TRBV15,TRBJ2-2,NA,TRBD1,TGTGCCACCAGCAGATTCGGACAGGGGGACACCGGGGAGCTGTTTTTT,CATSRFGQGDTGELFF
TRBV6-1,TRBJ1-1,once,TRBD1,TGTGCCAGCAGTGTAACCACCGGGACAGGCCTCCTTGAAGCTTTCTTT,CASSVTTGTGLLEAFF
TRBV10-3,TRBJ2-7,NA,NA,TGTGCCATCCGTCCTGGAGGCACCGCGGGTTCCCACGAGCAGTACTTC,CAIRPGGTAGSHEQYF
TRBV3-1/TRBV3-2,TRBJ2-7,NA,NA,TGTGCCAGCAGCCATCGAGGCCTAGCTGCCGAGCAGTACTTC,CASSHRGLAAEQYF
TRBV27,TRBJ2-7,NA,NA,TGTGCCAGCAGACCCGGCAGGGGTCATACTAACTACGAGCAGTACTTC,CASRPGRGHTNYEQYF
TRBV28,TRBJ2-1,NA,TRBD2,TGTGCCAGCAGTTCGAGACTAGCGGGGACGAACAATGAGCAGTTCTTC,CASSSRLAGTNNEQFF
TRBV5-4,TRBJ1-1,NA,TRBD1,TGTGCCAGCAGCTTGGGTGGGGACAGGGTCGGTGGTGGTGAAGCTTTCTTT,CASSLGGDRVGGGEAFF
TRBV28,TRBJ1-6,once,TRBD1,TGTGCCAGCAGCCCACGCGACAGGGCAGGTTCACCCCTCCACTTT,CASSPRDRAGSPLHF
TRBV19,TRBJ1-5,few,NA,TGTGCCAGTAGCCCTGGGACAAATATGGTTCAGCCCCAGCATTTT,CASSPGTNMVQPQHF
TRBV11-2,TRBJ1-6,NA,NA,TGTGCCTCCGGTCCTGGGGGCAATTCACCCCTCCACTTT,CASGPGGNSPLHF
TRBV18,TRBJ1-2,NA,NA,TGTGCCAGCTCTCAGGCCATGCGTGACTATGGCTACACCTTC,CASSQAMRDYGYTF
TRBV6-5,TRBJ1-2,NA,NA,TGTGCCAGCAGCCATGACAGCTACTATGGCTACACCTTC,CASSHDSYYGYTF
TRBV7-9,TRBJ2-7,NA,TRBD1,TGTGCCAGCAGCCAGGGACAGGACTCCTTCTACGAGCAGTACTTC,CASSQGQDSFYEQYF
TRBV3-1/TRBV3-2,TRBJ1-2,few,NA,TGTGCCAGCAGCCAAGAACAGGGTAGGGGCTACACCTTC,CASSQEQGRGYTF
TRBV6-5,TRBJ2-3,NA,TRBD1,TGTGCCAGCAGACTAGACAGGGCCAACACAGATACGCAGTATTTT,CASRLDRANTDTQYF
TRBV27,TRBJ1-5,NA,NA,TGTGCCAGCAGTTTATTCGGAGCCAATCAGCCCCAGCATTTT,CASSLFGANQPQHF
TRBV18,TRBJ1-2,NA,TRBD1,TGTGCCAGCTCACCAGCGAGACAGGGCTATGGCTACACCTTC,CASSPARQGYGYTF
TRBV18,TRBJ2-7,once,TRBD1,TGTGCCAGCTCACCCGACAGGGGGCGTTACGAGCAGTACTTC,CASSPDRGRYEQYF